This TCR beta chain is drawn from a study of CD8+ T cells in alopecia areata. This CDR3 region has 11 residues. The germline V gene has CDR1 SGHRS and CDR2 YFSETQ. The V end lost 5 bases, the J end lost 7 bases, and 10 bases lay between the germline ends. About this clone itself: Its antigen is unknown.

The treatment was: oral pan-JAK inhibitor, 5-10 mg twice daily. General study points: Scalp clonality decreased significantly with tofacitinib, and so did expanded CD8+ clones among the top 100.

Extracted RNA was reverse transcribed, and the resulting cDNA served as sequencing template. Here immunoSEQ multiplex PCR was the method, and the copy in TCRdb shows in-frame clones only, minus some. The sample lists about 200,000 clones, less than 65% occurring once. The gene calls are TRBV5-1 and TRBJ2-7; a weak D match, TRBD2 (6 bases). The source material was CD4+ T cells sorted from blood, sampled at week 4, from a patient treated with tofacitinib. This TCR was recovered from a human donor with alopecia areata. CDR3 in amino acids: CASRREEEQYF. The CDR3 DNA reads as TGCGCCAGCAGGAGGGAGGAAGAGCAGTACTTC.